This T cell receptor (beta chain) was recorded in a study of OX40 agonist ivuxolimab in advanced cancers. Overall study findings and caveats: It was also the case that some nonresponders had low normalized T-cell clonal expansion.

The CDR3 sequence is 15 residues long. Trimming at V came to 10 bases and at J to 2 bases, leaving 9 bases not matched to a gene. Germline loops: CDR1 LNHDA, CDR2 SQIVND (reference sequence). With regard to this clone: Its antigen is not known.

The assay was immunoSEQ multiplex PCR, and TCRdb's table has in-frame clones only and misses some. The table shows roughly 71,000 clones, with around 83% occurring only once. J is TRBJ2-2 and V is TRBV19; 8 positions match TRBD2. The input for sequencing was CD4+ or CD8+ T cells sorted from blood, taken in a trial of the OX40 agonist ivuxolimab. The receptor's source is an adult with an advanced solid tumor such as melanoma, head and neck, liver or kidney cancer. The DNA for the CDR3 is TGTGCCACCCCCGGGGGGGGCGAAAACACCGGGGAGCTGTTTTTT. Translating it yields CATPGGGENTGELFF.